This is a list of T cell receptor beta chains from one sample in a study of T cells after yellow fever vaccination. TCRdb independently ran MiXCR on the 5' RACE reads; one entry per CDR3 protein. Among 350,000 to 450,000 distinct CDR3 sequences listed, around 6.4% were seen once. The material sequenced was PBMCs, taken 5 days after the yellow fever booster vaccination. The receptors originated from a man aged 25 to 45 who received the YFV17D yellow fever vaccine. Both conserved end residues are part of each CDR3. The D gene is left open where the match is weak. Clone size is not always given. Where it is, it says once, few, many or a class for expanded clones.

v_gene	j_gene	abundance	d_gene	CDR3nt	CDR3aa
TRBV4-3	TRBJ2-1	few	TRBD2	TGCGCCAGCAGCCAAGGGCAGGGAGGGGATGAGCAGTTCTTC	CASSQGQGGDEQFF
TRBV5-1	TRBJ2-6	.	.	TGCGCCAGCAGCGTCGACGCTGGGGCCAACGTCCTGACTTTC	CASSVDAGANVLTF
TRBV4-3	TRBJ2-7	few	.	TGCGCCAGCAGCCAAGGAAAAGGAGGCTCCTACGAGCAGTACTTC	CASSQGKGGSYEQYF
TRBV27	TRBJ2-1	few	TRBD2	TGTGCCAGCGGGGTCGGACTAGCGGGAGTTAATGAGCAGTTCTTC	CASGVGLAGVNEQFF
TRBV10-3	TRBJ2-7	few	TRBD2	TGTGCCATCAAACCTGGGGAGGGATGGGACGAGCAGTACTTC	CAIKPGEGWDEQYF
TRBV5-5	TRBJ1-4	.	.	TGTGTCAGCAGCTTGGGACGGGACGGGGGAAAACTGTTTTTT	CVSSLGRDGGKLFF
TRBV5-1	TRBJ2-5	few	.	TGCGCCAGCAGCATCGAGCCCAGTCAAGAGACCCAGTACTTC	CASSIEPSQETQYF
TRBV18	TRBJ2-3	.	.	TGTGCCAGCTCACCACCCGACAGAAGCACAGATACGCAGTATTTT	CASSPPDRSTDTQYF
TRBV5-1	TRBJ2-5	few	.	TGCGCCAGCAGCTTGGACATCGGGGGTATTGAGACCCAGTACTTC	CASSLDIGGIETQYF
TRBV5-4	TRBJ2-1	many	TRBD1	TGTGCCAGCAGCTCTGGACAGGGCTACAATGAGCAGTTCTTC	CASSSGQGYNEQFF
TRBV7-3	TRBJ2-1	.	.	TGTGCCAGCAGTCACGACTCAAACCCTCTCAATGAGCAGTTCTTC	CASSHDSNPLNEQFF
TRBV29-1	TRBJ2-5	.	.	TGCAGCGTTGCCCAGGCCTTGTCAAGGGGGACCCAGTACTTC	CSVAQALSRGTQYF
TRBV20-1	TRBJ2-3	few	TRBD2	TGCAGTGCTGGGACTAGCGGAACTAACACAGATACGCAGTATTTT	CSAGTSGTNTDTQYF
TRBV12-3/TRBV12-4	TRBJ2-1	many	.	TGTGCCAGCGACGACAGGACTTACAATGAGCAGTTCTTC	CASDDRTYNEQFF
TRBV20-1	TRBJ2-5	.	.	TGCAGTGCTAGCCCAAGCAAAGCTCCCGACCAAGAGACCCAGTACTTC	CSASPSKAPDQETQYF
TRBV4-3	TRBJ1-4	few	.	TGCGCCAGCAGCCAAGTTATGATGGGGCTAAAACTGTTTTTT	CASSQVMMGLKLFF
TRBV5-1	TRBJ1-2	.	TRBD1	TGCGCCAGCAGCTCGGACAGGGCCTTATATGGCTACACCTTC	CASSSDRALYGYTF
TRBV6-5	TRBJ1-2	few	.	TGTGCCAGCAGTTACTCGGGAGCCCCTGGGGGCTATGGCTACACCTTC	CASSYSGAPGGYGYTF
TRBV29-1	TRBJ1-2	few	.	TGCAGCGTCTTAGGGAACTATGGCTACACCTTC	CSVLGNYGYTF